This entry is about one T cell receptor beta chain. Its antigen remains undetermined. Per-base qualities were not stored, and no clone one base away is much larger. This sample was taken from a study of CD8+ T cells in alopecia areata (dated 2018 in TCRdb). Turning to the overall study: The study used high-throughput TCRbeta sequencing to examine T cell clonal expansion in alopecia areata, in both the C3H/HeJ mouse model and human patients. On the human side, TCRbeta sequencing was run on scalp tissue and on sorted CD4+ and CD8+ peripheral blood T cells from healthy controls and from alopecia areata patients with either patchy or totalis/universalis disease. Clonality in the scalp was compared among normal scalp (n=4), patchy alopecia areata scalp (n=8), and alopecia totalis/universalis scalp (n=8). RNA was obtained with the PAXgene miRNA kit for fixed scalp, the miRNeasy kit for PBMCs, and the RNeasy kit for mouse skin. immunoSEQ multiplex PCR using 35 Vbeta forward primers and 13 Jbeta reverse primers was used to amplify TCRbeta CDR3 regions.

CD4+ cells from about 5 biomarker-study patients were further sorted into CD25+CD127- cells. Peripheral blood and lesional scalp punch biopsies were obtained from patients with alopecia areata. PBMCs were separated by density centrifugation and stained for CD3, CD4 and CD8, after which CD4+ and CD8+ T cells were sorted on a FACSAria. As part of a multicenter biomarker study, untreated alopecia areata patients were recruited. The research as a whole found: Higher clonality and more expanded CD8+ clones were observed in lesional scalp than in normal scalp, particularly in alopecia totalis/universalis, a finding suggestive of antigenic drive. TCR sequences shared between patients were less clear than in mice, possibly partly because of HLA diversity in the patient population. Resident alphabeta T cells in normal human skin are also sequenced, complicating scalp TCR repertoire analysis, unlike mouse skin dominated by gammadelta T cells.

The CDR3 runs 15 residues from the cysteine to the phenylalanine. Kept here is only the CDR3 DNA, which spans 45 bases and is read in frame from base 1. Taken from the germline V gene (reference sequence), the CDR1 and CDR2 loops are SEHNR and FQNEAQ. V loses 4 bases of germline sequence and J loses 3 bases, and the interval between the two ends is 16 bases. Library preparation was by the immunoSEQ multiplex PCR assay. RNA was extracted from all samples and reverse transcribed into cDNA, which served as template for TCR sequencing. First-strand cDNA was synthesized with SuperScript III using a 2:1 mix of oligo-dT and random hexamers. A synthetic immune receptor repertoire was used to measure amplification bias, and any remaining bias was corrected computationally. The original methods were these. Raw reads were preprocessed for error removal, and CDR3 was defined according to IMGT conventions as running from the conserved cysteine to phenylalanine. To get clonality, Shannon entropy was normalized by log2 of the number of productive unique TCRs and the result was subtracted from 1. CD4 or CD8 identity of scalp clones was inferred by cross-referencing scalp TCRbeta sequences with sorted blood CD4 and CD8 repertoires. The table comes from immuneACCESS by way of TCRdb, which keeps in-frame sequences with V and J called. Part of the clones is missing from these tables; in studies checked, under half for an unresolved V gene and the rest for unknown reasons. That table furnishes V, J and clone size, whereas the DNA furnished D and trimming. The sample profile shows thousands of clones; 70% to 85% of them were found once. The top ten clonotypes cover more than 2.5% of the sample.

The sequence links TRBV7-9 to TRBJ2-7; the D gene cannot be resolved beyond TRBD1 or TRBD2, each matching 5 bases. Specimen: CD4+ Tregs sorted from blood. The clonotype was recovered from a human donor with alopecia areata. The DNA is TGTGCCAGCAGCTATCACGGGACCGATATCTACGAGCAGTACTTC. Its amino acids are CASSYHGTDIYEQYF.